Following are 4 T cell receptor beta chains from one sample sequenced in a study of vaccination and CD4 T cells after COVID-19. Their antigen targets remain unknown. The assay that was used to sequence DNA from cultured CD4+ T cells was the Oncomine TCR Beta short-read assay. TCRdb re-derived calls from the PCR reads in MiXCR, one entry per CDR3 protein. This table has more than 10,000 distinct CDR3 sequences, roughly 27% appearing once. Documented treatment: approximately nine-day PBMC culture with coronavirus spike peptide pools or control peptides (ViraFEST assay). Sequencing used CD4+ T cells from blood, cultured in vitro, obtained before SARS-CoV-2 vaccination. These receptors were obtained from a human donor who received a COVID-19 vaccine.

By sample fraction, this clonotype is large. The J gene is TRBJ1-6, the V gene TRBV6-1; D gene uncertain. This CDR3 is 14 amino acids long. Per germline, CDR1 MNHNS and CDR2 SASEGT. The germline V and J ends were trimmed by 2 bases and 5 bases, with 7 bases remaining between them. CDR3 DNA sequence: TGTGCCAGCAGTGAACGGCAGAATAATTCACCCCTCCACTTT. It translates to CASSERQNNSPLHF.

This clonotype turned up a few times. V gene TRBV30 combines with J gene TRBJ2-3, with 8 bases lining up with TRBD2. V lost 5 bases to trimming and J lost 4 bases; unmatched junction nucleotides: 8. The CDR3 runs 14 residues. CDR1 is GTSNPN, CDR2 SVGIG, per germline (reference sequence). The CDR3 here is CAWVSGGRADTQYF. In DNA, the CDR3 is TGTGCCTGGGTGAGCGGGGGACGAGCAGATACGCAGTATTTT. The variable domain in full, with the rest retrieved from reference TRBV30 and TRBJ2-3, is SQTIHQWPATLVQPVGSPLSLECTVEGTSNPNLYWYRQAAGRGLQLLFYSVGIGQISSEVPQNLSASRPQDRQFILSSKKLLLSDSGFYLCAWVSGGRADTQYFGPGTRLTVL.

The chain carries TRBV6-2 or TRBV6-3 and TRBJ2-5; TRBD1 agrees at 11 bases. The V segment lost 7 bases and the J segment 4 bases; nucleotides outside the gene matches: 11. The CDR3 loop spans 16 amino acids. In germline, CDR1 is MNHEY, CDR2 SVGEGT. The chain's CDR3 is CASKDRGTGGRETQYF. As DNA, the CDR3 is TGTGCCAGCAAAGACCGCGGGACAGGGGGTCGAGAGACCCAGTACTTC.

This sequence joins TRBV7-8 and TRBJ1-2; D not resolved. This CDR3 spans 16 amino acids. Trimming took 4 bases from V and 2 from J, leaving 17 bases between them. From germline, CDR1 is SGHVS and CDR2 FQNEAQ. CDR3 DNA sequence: TGTGCCAGCAGCTCGGTAATCGGACGGGGAAACTATGGCTACACCTTC. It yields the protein CASSSVIGRGNYGYTF.